This TCR beta chain is from a study of blood T cell repertoires in COVID-19. Background on the study: COVID-19 samples, acute and convalescent, were from the United States, Italy and Spain. PBMCs, B-cell-depleted T cells, or T cells were the source of the cDNA or gDNA that made up the material.

In the study's own analysis: Scientists estimated how many nucleated cells there were by amplifying reference gene primers. Method: immunoSEQ multiplex PCR; TCRdb's copy keeps in-frame clones and lacks some. That table supplies the V and J calls and clone size; D and trimming were determined from the DNA. The table lists about 82,000 clones, more than 70% of them singletons. The sequence came from a woman in her sixties with acute or convalescent COVID-19. The specimen was peripheral blood.

The CDR3 loop reads CASSLGQGRENSPLHF. CDR3 DNA: TGTGCCAGCAGCTTAGGACAGGGGAGAGAAAATTCACCCCTCCACTTT. This chain links TRBV11-3 with TRBJ1-6, with TRBD1 matching 8 bases. CDR1 and CDR2 (germline): SGHNT, YENEEA. The CDR3 extends over 16 amino acids. Trimming took 1 base from V and 7 from J; bases not matched to a gene: 6. The entire variable domain, with the rest obtained from reference TRBV11-3 and TRBJ1-6, is as follows: EAGVVQSPRYKIIEKKQPVAFWCNPISGHNTLYWYLQNLGQGPELLIRYENEEAVDDSQLPKDRFSAERLKGVDSTLKIQPAELGDSAVYLCASSLGQGRENSPLHFGNGTRLTVT.